Shown below are 30 T cell receptor beta chains from a single sample sequenced in a study of response to subunit inactivated influenza vaccine. A single record per CDR3 protein comes from TCRdb applying MiXCR to the RT-PCR reads. Here the sample spans about 190,000 distinct CDR3 sequences, 14% being singletons. The sample here was CD8+ T cells sorted from PBMCs, taken more than 4 days after vaccination. The source of these receptors is a middle-aged man who received an inactivated influenza vaccine.

This clonotype showed up just a few times. This chain links TRBV18 with TRBJ2-7; D perhaps matches TRBD2 (7 bases). Germline CDR1 KGHSH, CDR2 LQKENI. This CDR3 has 16 amino acids. With 4 bases removed from V and 1 base from J, the gap between germline ends came to 17 bases. CDR3 residues: CASSQARGGGSYEQYF. The CDR3 region has the DNA TGTGCCAGCTCACAAGCGAGGGGAGGGGGATCCTACGAGCAGTACTTC.

The V and J genes are TRBV28 and TRBJ2-1, with 8 bases lining up with TRBD2. This CDR3 spans 16 amino acids. J gave up 0 bases and V 3 bases, and 4 bases lay outside the gene matches. Germline V gene data show CDR1 as MDHEN and CDR2 as SYDVKM. CDR3 in amino acids: CASSFDSGSSYNEQFF. CDR3 in DNA: TGTGCCAGCAGTTTCGACAGCGGGAGCTCCTACAATGAGCAGTTCTTC.

A few counts support this clonotype. V usage is TRBV10-3 and J usage is TRBJ1-1, with a tentative D call TRBD1 (6 bases). V lost 2 bases to trimming and J lost 0 bases, with 7 bases between them. The germline V gene has CDR1 ENHRY and CDR2 SYGVKD. The CDR3 has 14 amino acids. The CDR3 nucleotides are TGTGCCATCAGTGAGGGACAGCTGAACACTGAAGCTTTCTTT. This sequence encodes CAISEGQLNTEAFF.

The chain uses TRBV12-3 or TRBV12-4 and TRBJ2-1; 8 bases align to TRBD1. V shed 7 bases, J shed 6 bases, and the junction held 2 bases outside the gene matches. The CDR3 is 12 amino acids. In DNA form, the CDR3 reads TGTGCCAGCATTGGACAGGGCAATGAGCAGTTCTTC. Translation gives CASIGQGNEQFF.

This clonotype has only a few counts. V usage is TRBV9 and J usage is TRBJ2-1; D is unclear. CDR3 length: 15 residues. Germline V gene data show CDR1 as SGDLS and CDR2 as YYNGEE. Trimming cost V 0 bases and J 1 base, with 8 bases left between them. CDR3 region: CASSVGVLSYNEQFF. The CDR3 nucleotides are TGTGCCAGCAGCGTAGGCGTTCTGTCCTACAATGAGCAGTTCTTC.

A remark on this clonotype: With a much larger clone just one base away, this may be a read error. J is TRBJ1-2 and V is TRBV12-3 or TRBV12-4; D might be TRBD1 (5 bases). Deletions cut 7 bases from V and 2 bases from J, with 8 bases between. The CDR3 covers 12 residues. The CDR3 here is CASTGGNYGYTF. The CDR3 nucleotides are TGTGCCAGCACGGGGGGAAACTATGGCTACACCTTC.

J is TRBJ2-3 and V is TRBV3-1; D unclear. Germline CDR1 is LGHDT and CDR2 is YNNKEL (reference sequence). The germline V and J ends were trimmed by 0 bases and 1 base, with 8 bases remaining between them. CDR3 size: 15 residues. The CDR3 loop is CASSQDGVGTDTQYF. In DNA, the CDR3 is TGTGCCAGCAGCCAAGATGGGGTCGGCACAGATACGCAGTATTTT.

This clonotype came up a few times. CDR3 sequence reads: CASSHDEKGLAKDEQFF. CDR3 sequence (DNA): TGTGCCAGCAGCCATGACGAGAAGGGACTAGCGAAGGATGAGCAGTTCTTC. This chain uses TRBV7-9 with TRBJ2-1; 10 bases map to TRBD2. Germline loops: CDR1 SEHNR, CDR2 FQNEAQ (reference sequence). V was pared by 5 bases and J by 8 bases, with 15 bases of the junction left unmatched. The CDR3 consists of 17 residues.

This chain uses TRBV20-1 with TRBJ2-2; 8 bases map to TRBD2. V was pared by 0 bases and J by 3 bases, with 6 bases of the junction left unmatched. Per the germline V gene, CDR1 is DFQATT and CDR2 is SNEGSKA (reference sequence). This CDR3 region has 16 residues. CDR3 nucleotide sequence: TGCAGTGCTAGAGATCTTGCGGGAGGTGACACCGGGGAGCTGTTTTTT. It is translated as CSARDLAGGDTGELFF.

This chain joins TRBV21-1 and TRBJ2-2; the table assigns TRBD1, which was not confirmed against the DNA. TRBV21-1 is marked as a pseudogene. The CDR3 is made up of 16 amino acids. The CDR3 loop reads CASSNSTGLNTGELFF. The CDR3 region has the DNA TGTGCCAGCAGCAACTCTACAGGACTGAACACCGGGGAGCTGTTTTTT.

The chain is built from TRBV29-1 and TRBJ2-7; D unclear. V was clipped by 2 bases and J by 2 bases, with 10 bases between them. The CDR3 is made up of 13 amino acids. Germline V gives CDR1 SQVTM, CDR2 ANQGSEA. The CDR3 coding sequence is TGCAGCGTTGAATTAGCAGGAGCCTACGAGCAGTACTTC. Translation: CSVELAGAYEQYF.

This clonotype was seen a handful of times. V is TRBV30 and J is TRBJ1-5, with TRBD1 identical over 7 bases. CDR3 size: 14 residues. From germline, CDR1 is GTSNPN and CDR2 SVGIG (reference sequence). Trimming took 3 bases from V and 5 from J; bases not matched to a gene: 7. The CDR3 sequence: CAWSLGQEHQPQHF. The CDR3 bases are TGTGCCTGGAGCCTTGGACAGGAACATCAGCCCCAGCATTTT.

This clonotype turned up a few times. V and J are TRBV7-9 and TRBJ1-4; D unclear. The CDR3 runs 14 residues. V was pared by 1 base and J by 4 bases, with 7 bases between. Germline V CDR1 and CDR2: SEHNR, FQNEAQ (reference sequence). CDR3 amino acids: CASSLGNSNEKLFF. In nucleotides, the CDR3 is TGTGCCAGCAGCTTAGGAAACAGTAATGAAAAACTGTTTTTT.

This clonotype has more than one count but fewer than ten. This chain joins TRBV2 and TRBJ2-1; 8 positions match TRBD2. This CDR3 region has 17 residues. From germline, CDR1 is SNHLY and CDR2 FYNNEI. After removal of 5 bases from V and 6 bases from J, the junction contained 15 bases not matched to a gene. CDR3 DNA: TGTGCCAGCAGTCGTAACGAGAGGCGGGAGGTGGGCAATGAGCAGTTCTTC. This codes for CASSRNERREVGNEQFF.

The chain has TRBV29-1 and TRBJ2-2; 7 positions agree with TRBD2. Germline CDR1 is SQVTM and CDR2 is ANQGSEA. Trimming at V came to 7 bases and at J to 0 bases, leaving 2 bases not matched to a gene. The CDR3 runs to 13 residues. CDR3 coding DNA: TGCAGCGCAGGGAGGGCGAACACCGGGGAGCTGTTTTTT. Translation gives CSAGRANTGELFF.

For this clonotype: One junction end disagrees with the germline gene, perhaps due to a read error. The chain carries TRBV11-2 and TRBJ2-1, with D maybe TRBD1 (6 bases). The CDR3 sequence is 18 residues long. The germline CDR1 and CDR2 sequences are SGHAT and FQNNGV. Here the CDR3 DNA reads TGTTCCAGCAGCGCCCAGCCCGACGCCGGACAGCCGTACAATGAGCAGTTCTTC. Protein product: CSSSAQPDAGQPYNEQFF.

Concerning this clonotype: The junction departs from the called germline gene at one end, perhaps through a read error. The V call is TRBV5-5, the J call TRBJ1-6; TRBD1 might be the D (6 bases). The CDR3 spans 15 residues. Germline loops: CDR1 SGHKS, CDR2 YYEKEE (reference sequence). The CDR3 loop reads CASSLVSGAYSPLHF. In DNA, the CDR3 is TGTGCCAGCAGCTTGGTCTCAGGGGCCTATTCCCCCCTCCACTTT.

This clonotype has a handful of counts. The rearrangement links TRBV5-6 to TRBJ2-1; TRBD2 matches at 7 bases. This CDR3 has 15 residues. In germline, CDR1 is SGHDT, CDR2 YYEEEE. V gave up 2 bases and J gave up 1 base; unmatched junction bases: 3. The CDR3 protein is CASSFLAESYNEQFF. CDR3 DNA: TGTGCCAGCAGCTTCCTAGCGGAATCCTACAATGAGCAGTTCTTC.

In this sample, this clonotype turned up many times. The V and J genes are TRBV4-3 and TRBJ2-3; D is unresolved. The V end was cut by 0 bases, the J end by 5 bases, with 9 bases between. CDR3 size: 14 residues. The V gene's germline CDR1 is LGHNA and CDR2 YSLEER. The CDR3 here is CASSQDSGKDTQYF. The CDR3, as DNA: TGCGCCAGCAGCCAAGATTCTGGGAAAGATACGCAGTATTTT.

CDR3 coding DNA: TGTGCCAGCAGCCAAGCAGGGTCGAGATACAATGAGCAGTTCTTC. This gives the protein CASSQAGSRYNEQFF. The V gene is TRBV14, the J gene TRBJ2-1, with TRBD1 as a possible D gene (5 bases). This CDR3 spans 15 amino acids. The V gene's germline CDR1 is SGHDN and CDR2 FVKESK. V was cut by 1 base and J by 4 bases, with 11 bases left in between. The full variable domain, its missing parts supplied by reference TRBV14 and TRBJ2-1, is EAGVTQFPSHSVIEKGQTVTLRCDPISGHDNLYWYRRVMGKEIKFLLHFVKESKQDESGMPNNRFLAERTGGTYSTLKVQPAELEDSGVYFCASSQAGSRYNEQFFGPGTRLTVL.

The V and J genes are TRBV4-1 and TRBJ2-7, with D possibly TRBD1 on 5 matching bases. V lost 1 base and J 4 bases, leaving 14 bases between the germline ends. The CDR3 covers 15 residues. The germline CDR1 and CDR2 sequences are MGHRA and YSYEKL. CDR3 in DNA: TGCGCCAGCAGCCAAGTAGAGACCCAGGGTTACGAGCAGTACTTC. Translation: CASSQVETQGYEQYF.

This chain links TRBV4-3 with TRBJ2-7; 9 nucleotides match TRBD1. The length of the CDR3 is 15 residues. The germline gives CDR1 LGHNA, CDR2 YSLEER. V was pared by 4 bases and J by 7 bases, with 11 bases of the junction left unmatched. The CDR3 DNA sequence: TGCGCCAGCAGCCGTTCCGGGACAGGGCATGGGGAGCAGTACTTC. This gives the protein CASSRSGTGHGEQYF.

J is TRBJ1-5 and V is TRBV7-9; TRBD1 aligns across 9 bases. V dropped 5 bases and J dropped 5; count of bases not matched to a gene: 7. This CDR3 is 15 amino acids long. Germline CDR1 is SEHNR and CDR2 is FQNEAQ (reference sequence). The CDR3 loop is CASSLSGQGYQPQHF. The DNA for the CDR3 is TGTGCCAGCAGCCTATCGGGACAGGGATATCAGCCCCAGCATTTT.

In this sample, this clonotype turned up many times. The J gene is TRBJ2-7, the V gene TRBV12-3 or TRBV12-4; maybe TRBD2 (5 bases). This CDR3 has 15 amino acids. The V end lost 8 bases, the J end lost 4 bases, and 21 bases lay between the germline ends. The CDR3 loop is CASAGESVGIYEQYF. CDR3 nucleotide sequence: TGTGCCAGCGCGGGTGAAAGTGTGGGGATTTACGAGCAGTACTTC.

This chain joins TRBV27 and TRBJ1-5; D call uncertain. The CDR3 is 11 amino acids. V was clipped by 8 bases and J by 0 bases, with 2 bases between them. The V gene's germline CDR1 is MNHEY and CDR2 SMNVEV (reference sequence). The CDR3 DNA reads TGTGCCAGCGGTAGCAATCAGCCCCAGCATTTT. Amino acids: CASGSNQPQHF.

This clonotype was picked up a small number of times. This chain joins TRBV20-1 and TRBJ2-3; unclear D gene. The germline CDR1 and CDR2 sequences are DFQATT and SNEGSKA (reference sequence). CDR3 size: 11 residues. Trimming took off 5 bases at V and 6 bases at J, with 9 bases between the two ends. In nucleotides, the CDR3 is TGCAGTGCTTCCCAGGTCGATACGCAGTATTTT. The encoded protein is CSASQVDTQYF.

This clonotype was observed a handful of times. The V call is TRBV2, the J call TRBJ1-1; D unclear. The CDR3 runs 14 residues. The germline V and J ends were trimmed by 6 bases and 0 bases, with 11 bases remaining between them. The germline gives CDR1 SNHLY, CDR2 FYNNEI. The CDR3 bases are TGTGCCAGCAGGGATCCTTCGATGAACACTGAAGCTTTCTTT. Translated: CASRDPSMNTEAFF.

This chain connects TRBV7-2 to TRBJ2-7; 10 bases match TRBD2. From germline, CDR1 is SGHTA and CDR2 FQGNSA. The CDR3 contains 14 residues. V trimming: 2 bases; J trimming: 6 bases; junction bases outside the gene matches: 4. CDR3 in DNA: TGTGCCAGCAGCTTACTGCTAGCGGGGGCCGAGCAGTACTTC. It is translated as CASSLLLAGAEQYF.

This clonotype appeared many times. The chain combines TRBV20-1 with TRBJ2-7; D is perhaps TRBD2 (5 bases). The CDR3 loop spans 16 amino acids. V dropped 0 bases and J dropped 3 bases, with 18 bases sitting between them. Germline CDR1 and CDR2: DFQATT and SNEGSKA (reference sequence). CDR3 amino acids: CSARDLRRGLGYEQYF. CDR3 coding DNA: TGCAGTGCTAGAGATCTTCGTCGGGGTCTAGGCTACGAGCAGTACTTC.

The DNA for the CDR3 is TGTGCCAGCAGTTTATTACACGAAGGGGGCGCAACAGATACGCAGTATTTT. This gives the protein CASSLLHEGGATDTQYF. The chain recombines TRBV28 with TRBJ2-3, with 7 bases fitting TRBD1. CDR3 length: 17 amino acids. CDR1 is MDHEN and CDR2 is SYDVKM in the germline V gene. V shed 1 base, J shed 3 bases, and the junction held 10 bases outside the gene matches.